This T cell receptor beta chain was sequenced during a study of brain T cells in children with intractable seizures. The CDR3 is made up of 15 amino acids. V lost 0 bases, J lost 6 bases, and 16 bases lay in between. Looked up from germline, CDR1 is SGHNT and CDR2 is YYREEE (reference sequence). Regarding time point: blood from clinic visit 5 months post-surgery; TSC patient then seizure free. Only cases whose brain tissue showed the highest T cell transcript signatures were sequenced. TCRdb's copy holds only in-frame clones and misses some; the assay was immunoSEQ multiplex PCR. The sample contains approximately 330,000 clones, 93% of which appear only once.

This receptor was obtained from a boy in the first two years of life with tuberous sclerosis and intractable seizures. This specimen consisted of peripheral blood, obtained about 5 months after surgery. The chain recombines TRBV5-4 with TRBJ2-7; D ambiguous. CDR3 protein: CASSLGRSSYGEQYF. CDR3 DNA sequence: TGTGCCAGCAGCTTGGGTCGCTCTTCGTATGGCGAGCAGTACTTC.